This T cell receptor beta chain was captured by sequencing in a study of T cells in narcolepsy. For the study at large: Donors had narcolepsy type 1 or type 2, or were healthy controls. Study-level findings and limits: Reportedly, autoreactive clonotypes were serially detected in patients' blood but not controls'.

For this clone: The antigen is undetermined.

Sequencing was performed with immunoSEQ multiplex PCR; in TCRdb, only in-frame clones are kept and a portion is missing. The sample has fewer than 20,000 clones, approximately 83% seen once. The sequenced sample was memory (CD45RA-) CD4+ T cells from blood. The sequence was obtained from a human donor in good health.

The CDR3 region is CASSPSADTQYF. Written as DNA, the CDR3 is TGTGCCAGCAGCCCCTCTGCAGATACGCAGTATTTT. The genes are TRBV6-5 and TRBJ2-3; D not certain. Deletions cut 6 bases from V and 4 bases from J, with 8 bases between. Germline CDR1 reads MNHEY; CDR2 reads SVGAGI. This CDR3 is built from 12 residues.